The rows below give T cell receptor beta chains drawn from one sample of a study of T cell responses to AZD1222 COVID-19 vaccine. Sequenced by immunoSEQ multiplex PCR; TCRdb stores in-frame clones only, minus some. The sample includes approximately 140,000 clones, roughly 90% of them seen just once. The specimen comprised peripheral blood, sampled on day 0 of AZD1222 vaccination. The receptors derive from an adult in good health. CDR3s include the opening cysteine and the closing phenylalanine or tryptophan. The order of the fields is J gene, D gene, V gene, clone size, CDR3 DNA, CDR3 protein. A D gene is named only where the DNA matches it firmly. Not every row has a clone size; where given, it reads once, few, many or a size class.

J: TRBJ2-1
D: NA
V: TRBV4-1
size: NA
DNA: TGCGCCAGCAGCCAATTCCTCGGGAGTGGGTACAATGAGCAGTTCTTC
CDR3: CASSQFLGSGYNEQFF

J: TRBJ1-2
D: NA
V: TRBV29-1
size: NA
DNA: TGCAGCGTGGCTGCCGGGGAGAACTATGGCTACACCTTC
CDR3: CSVAAGENYGYTF

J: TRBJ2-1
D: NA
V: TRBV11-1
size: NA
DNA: TGTGCCAGCAGCATACAGGGACTCGGTAGCGATGAGCAGTTCTTC
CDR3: CASSIQGLGSDEQFF

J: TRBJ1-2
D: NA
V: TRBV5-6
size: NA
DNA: TGTGCCAGCAGCTTGCGGGGGGTTCTCATCGGCTACACCTTC
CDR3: CASSLRGVLIGYTF

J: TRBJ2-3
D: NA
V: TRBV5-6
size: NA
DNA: TGTGCCAGCACGGGGCAGCCTACAGATACGCAGTATTTT
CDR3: CASTGQPTDTQYF

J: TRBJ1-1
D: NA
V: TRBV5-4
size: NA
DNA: TGTGCCAGCAGCCGGGCGGCATCCCTGAACACTGAAGCTTTCTTT
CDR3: CASSRAASLNTEAFF

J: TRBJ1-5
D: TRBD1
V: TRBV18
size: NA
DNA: TGTGCCAGCTCACCAGGTACCGGAAGCGACAGGGTCCTCTATAGCAATCAGCCCCAGCATTTT
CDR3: CASSPGTGSDRVLYSNQPQHF

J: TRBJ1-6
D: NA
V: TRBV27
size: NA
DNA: TGTGCCAGCAGCCACATCGGCGGGCAGTTTTATAATTCACCCCTCCACTTT
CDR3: CASSHIGGQFYNSPLHF

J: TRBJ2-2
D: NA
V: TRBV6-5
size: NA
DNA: TGTGCCAGCAACCCAACGGACAGCACCGGGGAGCTGTTTTTT
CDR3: CASNPTDSTGELFF

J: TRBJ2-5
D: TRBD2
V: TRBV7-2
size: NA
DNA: TGTGCCAGCAGCTTATCGTTAGCGGGAGGAGAGACCCAGTACTTC
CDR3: CASSLSLAGGETQYF

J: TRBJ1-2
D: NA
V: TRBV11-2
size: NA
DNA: TGTGCCAGCAGCTTAGGGGCCAACTATGGCTACACCTTC
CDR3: CASSLGANYGYTF

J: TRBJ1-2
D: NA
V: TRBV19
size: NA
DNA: TGTGCCAGTAGTATACGGCAGGAAAGATATGGCTACACCTTC
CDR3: CASSIRQERYGYTF

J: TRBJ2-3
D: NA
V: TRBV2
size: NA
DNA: TGTGCCGGAGGTACGGGGGTGTTCACAGATACGCAGTATTTT
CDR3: CAGGTGVFTDTQYF

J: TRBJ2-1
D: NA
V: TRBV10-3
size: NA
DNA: TGTGCCAGCCGAATCCCCTCCTACAATGAGCAGTTCTTC
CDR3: CASRIPSYNEQFF

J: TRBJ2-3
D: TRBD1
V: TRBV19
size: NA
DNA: TGTGCCAGTAGTACTGGACAGGGACCAGATACGCAGTATTTT
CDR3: CASSTGQGPDTQYF

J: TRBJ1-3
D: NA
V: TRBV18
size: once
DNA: TGTGCCAGCTCACTTCTCCAAGGCGGTGACTCTGGAAACACCATATATTTT
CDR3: CASSLLQGGDSGNTIYF

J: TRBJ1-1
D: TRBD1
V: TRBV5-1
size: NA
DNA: TGCGCCAGCAGCTCGGGACAGGGGACAGCTGAAGCTTTCTTT
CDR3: CASSSGQGTAEAFF

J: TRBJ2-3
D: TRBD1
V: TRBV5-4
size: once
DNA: TGTGCCAGCAGCCTACGACAGGGTTATTCATCAGATACGCAGTATTTT
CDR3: CASSLRQGYSSDTQYF

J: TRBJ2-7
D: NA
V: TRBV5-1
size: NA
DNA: TGCGCCAGCAGTGTCCAGGGATACTACGAGCAGTACTTC
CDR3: CASSVQGYYEQYF

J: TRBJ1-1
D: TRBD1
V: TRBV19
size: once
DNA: TGTGCCAGTAGGGTGACAGGGTTCAGCACTGAAGCTTTCTTT
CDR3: CASRVTGFSTEAFF

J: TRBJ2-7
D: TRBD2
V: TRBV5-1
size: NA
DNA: TGCGCCAGCAGCTTTGATTCAGGACTAGGAAGAACCTACGAGCAGTACTTC
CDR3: CASSFDSGLGRTYEQYF

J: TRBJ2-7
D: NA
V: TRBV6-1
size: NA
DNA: TGTGCCAGCAGTGAAGGTTGGGGACGGGAGCAGTACTTC
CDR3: CASSEGWGREQYF

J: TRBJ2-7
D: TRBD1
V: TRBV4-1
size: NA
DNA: TGCGCCAGCAGCCACCATAAGGGAGGACAGGGGGGCTACGAGCAGTACTTC
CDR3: CASSHHKGGQGGYEQYF

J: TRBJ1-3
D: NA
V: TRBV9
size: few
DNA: TGTGCCAGCAGCGTAGGGTTGGCCGGGGGCGCAGGGGTTAGAGTCAACACCATATATTTT
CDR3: CASSVGLAGGAGVRVNTIYF

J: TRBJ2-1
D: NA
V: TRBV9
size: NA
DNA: TGTGCCAGCAGCGTAGCCTCCCGGATTGGCGGGGATGAGCAGTTCTTC
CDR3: CASSVASRIGGDEQFF

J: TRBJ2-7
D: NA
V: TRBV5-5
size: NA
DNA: TGTGCCAGCAGCTTGGTAAGGACAGTCGCCGTCGACGAGCAGTACTTC
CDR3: CASSLVRTVAVDEQYF

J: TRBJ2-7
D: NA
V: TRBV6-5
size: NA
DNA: TGTGCCAGCAGTTACGGTAGTGGTGGTCTATACGAGCAGTACTTC
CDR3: CASSYGSGGLYEQYF

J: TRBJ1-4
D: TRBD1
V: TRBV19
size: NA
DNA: TGTGCCAGTAGACCCACCGGGACAGTTAGGGCGACTAATGAAAAACTGTTTTTT
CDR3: CASRPTGTVRATNEKLFF

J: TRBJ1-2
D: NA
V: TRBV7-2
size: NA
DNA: TGTGCCAGCAGCTTAGCGGCCGTGGCAGGGGTTGAGAGCTATGGCTACACCTTC
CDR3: CASSLAAVAGVESYGYTF

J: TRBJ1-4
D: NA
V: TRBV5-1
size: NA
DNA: TGCGCCAGCAGCTTGGGGACAGCTTTTACTAATGAAAAACTGTTTTTT
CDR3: CASSLGTAFTNEKLFF

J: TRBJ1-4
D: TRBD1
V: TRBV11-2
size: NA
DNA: TGTGCCAGCAGCAACCACAGGGGCGGGAATGAAAAACTGTTTTTT
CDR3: CASSNHRGGNEKLFF

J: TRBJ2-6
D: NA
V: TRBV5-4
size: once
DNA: TGTGCCAGCAGCTCCGGGGCAGGGGTAAGCTCTGGGGCCAACGTCCTGACTTTC
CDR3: CASSSGAGVSSGANVLTF

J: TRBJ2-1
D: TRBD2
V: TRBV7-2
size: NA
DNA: TGTGCCAGCAGCTTGACTAGCGGGGGGGTCCAACGTGAGCAGTTCTTC
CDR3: CASSLTSGGVQREQFF

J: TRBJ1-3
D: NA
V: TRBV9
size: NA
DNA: TGTGCCAGCAGCGCCTCCGCGGAGCCTCACTCTGGAAACACCATATATTTT
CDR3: CASSASAEPHSGNTIYF

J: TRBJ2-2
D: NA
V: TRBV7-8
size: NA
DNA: TGTGCCAGCAGCCCTGGAGGACAGAACACCGGGGAGCTGTTTTTT
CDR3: CASSPGGQNTGELFF

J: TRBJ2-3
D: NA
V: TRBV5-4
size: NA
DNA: TGTGCCAGCAGCTTTGAGGCAGCCCCCCCCACAGATACGCAGTATTTT
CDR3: CASSFEAAPPTDTQYF

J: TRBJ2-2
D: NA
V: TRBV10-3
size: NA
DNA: TGTGCCATCAGTGAGGGGAGTACCGGGGAGCTGTTTTTT
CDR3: CAISEGSTGELFF

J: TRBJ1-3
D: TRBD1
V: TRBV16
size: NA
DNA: TGTGCCAGCAGCCAACCTGGGACAGCTAGCTCTGGAAACACCATATATTTT
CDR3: CASSQPGTASSGNTIYF

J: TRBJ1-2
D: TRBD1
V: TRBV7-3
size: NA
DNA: TGTGCCAGCAGCGCGGGGACAGCTACGTACGGGGGCTACACCTTC
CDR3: CASSAGTATYGGYTF

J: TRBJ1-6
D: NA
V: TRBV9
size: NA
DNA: TGTGCCAGCAGCCCGGGGGCCGGGGGTAATTCACCCCTCCACTTT
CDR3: CASSPGAGGNSPLHF

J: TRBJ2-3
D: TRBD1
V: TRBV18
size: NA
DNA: TGTGCCAGCTCACTGAACAGGGGACGAGATACGCAGTATTTT
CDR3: CASSLNRGRDTQYF

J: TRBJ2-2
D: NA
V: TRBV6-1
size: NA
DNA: TGTGCCAGCAGTGAAATGGGGGTTCGTGCCAACACCGGGGAGCTGTTTTTT
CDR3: CASSEMGVRANTGELFF

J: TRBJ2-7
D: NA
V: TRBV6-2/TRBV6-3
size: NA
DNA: TGTGCCAGCAGTTACAATCCCGAGGCAGGGTTTATGATTTTGGCTACCTACGAGCAGTACTTC
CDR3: CASSYNPEAGFMILATYEQYF

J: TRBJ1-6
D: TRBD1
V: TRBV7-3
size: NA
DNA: TGTGCCAGCAGCCTGACAGGGTATAATTCACCCCTCCACTTT
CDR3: CASSLTGYNSPLHF

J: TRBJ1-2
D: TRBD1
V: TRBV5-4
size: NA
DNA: TGTGCCAGCACTGGACAGGAGAGGAACTATGGCTACACCTTC
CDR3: CASTGQERNYGYTF

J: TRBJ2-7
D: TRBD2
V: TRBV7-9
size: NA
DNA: TGTGCCAGCAGCTTAGCTAGCGGGAGTTGGGACGAGCAGTACTTC
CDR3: CASSLASGSWDEQYF

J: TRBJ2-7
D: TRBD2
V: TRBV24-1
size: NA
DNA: TGTGCCACCGCTTCGGGAGGGCACCCCTACGAGCAGTACTTC
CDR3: CATASGGHPYEQYF

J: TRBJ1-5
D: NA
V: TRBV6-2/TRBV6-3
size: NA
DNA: TGTGCCAGCAGCAACAGGACTCACGGCGGTCAGCCCCAGCATTTT
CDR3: CASSNRTHGGQPQHF

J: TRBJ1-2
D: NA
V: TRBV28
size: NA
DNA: TGTGCCAGCAGTTTAGGCGCCCGACTAGGTTACACCTTC
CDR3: CASSLGARLGYTF

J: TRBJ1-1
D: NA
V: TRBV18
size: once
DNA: TGTGCCAGCTCGCCCGACAGGACCACTGAAGCTTTCTTT
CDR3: CASSPDRTTEAFF

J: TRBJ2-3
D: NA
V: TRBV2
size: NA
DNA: TGTGCCAGCAGTGTAACTGGGCCGACAGATACGCAGTATTTT
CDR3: CASSVTGPTDTQYF

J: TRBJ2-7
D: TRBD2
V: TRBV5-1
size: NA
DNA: TGCGCCAGCGGGGCCGCACTAGCGGCGGAGCAGTACTTC
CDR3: CASGAALAAEQYF